Described below is a single T cell receptor beta chain sequence and its context. The data originate from a study of technical replicates of blood from several donors. Sequenced by immunoSEQ multiplex PCR; TCRdb stores in-frame clones only, minus some. The sample has tens of thousands of clones; 97% are singletons. The junction had 8 bases not matched to a gene; V was cut back by 1 base and J by 6 bases. Germline V CDR1 and CDR2: MNHNS, SASEGT. The length of the CDR3 is 16 residues. This chain links TRBV6-1 with TRBJ2-2, with TRBD2 identical over 7 bases. This receptor was obtained from a human donor in good health. Input material: T cells isolated from PBMCs. The CDR3 loop reads CASSEGAGDSSGELFF. CDR3 coding DNA: TGTGCCAGCAGTGAAGGGGCGGGAGATAGCTCCGGGGAGCTGTTTTTT.